The 22 T cell receptor beta chains presented below share a single source sample, sequenced in a study of blood T cell repertoires in COVID-19. TCRdb's copy holds only in-frame clones and misses some; the assay was immunoSEQ multiplex PCR. This sample has 200,000 to 250,000 clones, with about 91% found just once. Sequenced material: PBMCs or T cells enriched from blood (not recorded which). These receptors came from a woman aged 45 to 65 with acute COVID-19.

The chain combines TRBV5-1 with TRBJ1-3; tentative D call: TRBD1 (5 bases). Trimming removed 2 bases from V and 8 bases from J, with 17 bases in between. CDR1 SGHRS and CDR2 YFSETQ come from the germline V gene. The CDR3 is made up of 15 amino acids. The DNA of the CDR3 is TGCGCCAGCAGCTTTTTCGGTCTCGGGGGTGACACCATATATTTT. Translation: CASSFFGLGGDTIYF.

J is TRBJ1-6 and V is TRBV7-3; D might be TRBD1 (5 bases). Germline-derived CDR1 and CDR2 are SGHTA and FQGTGA. V was shortened by 2 bases and J by 7 bases, with 9 bases between the two germline ends. The CDR3 contains 14 residues. CDR3 sequence (DNA): TGTGCCAGCAGCTTAGCGGGGCCCAATTCACCCCTCCACTTT. Its protein is CASSLAGPNSPLHF.

The gene calls are TRBV6-4 and TRBJ2-3, with 8 bases aligning to TRBD2. The V segment lost 6 bases and the J segment 4 bases; nucleotides outside the gene matches: 9. Germline CDR1 is MRHNA and CDR2 is SNTAGT. The CDR3 has 15 residues. In DNA, the CDR3 is TGTGCCAGCAGCCCAGGACTAGCTAGGGCAGATACGCAGTATTTT. Its translation: CASSPGLARADTQYF.

This clone was counted only a few times. Because the CDR3's place on the DNA is in doubt, the DNA is left out and the CDR3 is given as listed by TCRdb. The CDR3 loop reads CASSGTFGATNEKLFF. V is TRBV9 and J is TRBJ1-4. The germline V gene has CDR1 SGDLS and CDR2 YYNGEE. The CDR3 extends over 16 residues, inclusive of both ends.

V is TRBV2 and J is TRBJ2-7, with D unclear. Germline CDR1 SNHLY, CDR2 FYNNEI. The CDR3 length is 14 residues. V was clipped by 6 bases and J by 3 bases, with 15 bases between them. CDR3 loop: CASRVVNTNYEQYF. Written as DNA, the CDR3 is TGTGCCAGCAGAGTCGTCAACACCAACTACGAGCAGTACTTC. Full variable domain (outside the CDR3, taken from reference TRBV2 and TRBJ2-7): EPEVTQTPSHQVTQMGQEVILRCVPISNHLYFYWYRQILGQKVEFLVSFYNNEISEKSEIFDDQFSVERPDGSNFTLKIRSTKLEDSAMYFCASRVVNTNYEQYFGPGTRLTVT.

The chain employs TRBV7-3 and TRBJ2-1, with D unresolved. Between the trimmed V and J ends, which lost 0 bases and 15 bases, there was a span of 12 bases. The CDR3 has 12 amino acids. Germline values: CDR1 SGHTA, CDR2 FQGTGA. DNA of the CDR3: TGTGCCAGCAGCTTAACCGCAGGCACGGTGTTCTTC. It codes for CASSLTAGTVFF.

This clone was recorded only once. The V gene is TRBV7-9, the J gene TRBJ2-1; 9 bases are shared with TRBD1. Germline-derived CDR1 and CDR2 are SEHNR and FQNEAQ (reference sequence). The CDR3 is 16 amino acids. Trimming removed 1 base from V and 5 bases from J; junction bases left unmatched: 6. CDR3 sequence: CASSLDGTGIHNEQFF. The CDR3 DNA reads TGTGCCAGCAGCTTAGATGGGACAGGGATCCACAATGAGCAGTTCTTC.

The DNA for the CDR3 is TGTGCCAGCAGCCGGGGACTAGCGGGTGGCACAGATACGCAGTATTTT. Translating it yields CASSRGLAGGTDTQYF. This chain uses TRBV11-2 with TRBJ2-3; 12 bases match TRBD2. From germline, CDR1 is SGHAT and CDR2 FQNNGV. V was pared by 5 bases and J by 1 base, with 4 bases of the junction left unmatched. The CDR3 extends over 16 amino acids.

The chain combines TRBV9 with TRBJ2-7, with D possibly TRBD2 on 6 matching bases. The V end lost 4 bases, the J end lost 6 bases, and 20 bases lay between the germline ends. Germline V gene data show CDR1 as SGDLS and CDR2 as YYNGEE. The length of the CDR3 is 15 residues. CDR3 sequence: CASSISPEGRSEQYF. The CDR3 coding sequence is TGTGCCAGCAGCATTTCCCCGGAGGGCCGGTCCGAGCAGTACTTC.

The chain combines TRBV18 with TRBJ2-7, with 8 nucleotides matching TRBD2. Germline CDR1 reads KGHSH; CDR2 reads LQKENI. V gave up 3 bases and J gave up 6 bases; unmatched junction bases: 16. The CDR3 runs to 17 residues. CDR3 amino acids: CASSPAGSGKPIGEQYF. The CDR3, as DNA: TGTGCCAGCTCACCCGCGGGTAGCGGGAAGCCCATTGGCGAGCAGTACTTC.

For this clone: Other nucleotide sequences from this sample produce the same CDR3. This chain uses TRBV7-9 with TRBJ1-6; D may be TRBD1 (5 bases). Between the trimmed V and J ends, which lost 3 bases and 10 bases, there was a span of 13 bases. This CDR3 is built from 14 residues. Germline V lookup: CDR1 SEHNR, CDR2 FQNEAQ (reference sequence). Here the CDR3 reads CASSLGQGRSPLHF. The CDR3 DNA sequence: TGTGCCAGCAGCTTGGGGCAGGGAAGATCACCCCTCCACTTT.

The rearrangement links TRBV7-8 to TRBJ2-7; the match to TRBD1 covers 11 bases. The CDR3 runs 17 residues. CDR1 and CDR2 (germline): SGHVS, FQNEAQ. After removal of 0 bases from V and 5 bases from J, the junction contained 9 bases not matched to a gene. CDR3 in DNA: TGTGCCAGCAGCTTAGCTGGGGCCGGGACAGGGGGTCACGAGCAGTACTTC. Amino acid sequence: CASSLAGAGTGGHEQYF.

This chain connects TRBV7-3 to TRBJ2-6; D may be TRBD2 (6 bases). Germline V gives CDR1 SGHTA, CDR2 FQGTGA. This CDR3 is 19 amino acids long. V lost 4 bases and J lost 0, with 19 bases in between. The CDR3 sequence is CASSSGTGTVDSGANVLTF. In nucleotides, the CDR3 is TGTGCCAGCAGCTCCGGCACCGGGACTGTAGACTCTGGGGCCAACGTCCTGACTTTC.

V is TRBV23-1 and J is TRBJ1-2; the D gene is possibly TRBD1 (6 bases). TRBV23-1 is given ORF status, its function remaining uncertain. The germline V and J ends were trimmed by 2 bases and 0 bases, with 16 bases remaining between them. The CDR3 is 17 residues long. CDR3: CASSQVGGRGANYGYTF. The CDR3 DNA follows: TGCGCCAGCAGTCAAGTAGGGGGAAGAGGCGCTAACTATGGCTACACCTTC.

The CDR3 spells CASSGRTGGEWYGYTF. Here the CDR3 DNA reads TGTGCCAGCAGCGGACGGACAGGGGGCGAGTGGTATGGCTACACCTTC. The chain uses TRBV9 and TRBJ1-2; the match to TRBD1 covers 11 bases. V trimming: 3 bases; J trimming: 5 bases; junction bases outside the gene matches: 9. The CDR3 consists of 16 residues. Per germline, CDR1 SGDLS and CDR2 YYNGEE.

This clone was detected once. The chain has TRBV27 and TRBJ2-4; the match to TRBD1 covers 9 bases. The CDR3 length is 16 residues. Looked up from germline, CDR1 is MNHEY and CDR2 is SMNVEV (reference sequence). V lost 5 bases and J lost 3; bases outside the gene matches: 8. The CDR3 nucleotides are TGTGCCAGCAGTACCCACAGGGGGCGAGGCAAAAACATTCAGTACTTC. Its translation is CASSTHRGRGKNIQYF.

The rearrangement uses TRBV11-2 and TRBJ2-1, with 9 nucleotides matching TRBD2. The germline gives CDR1 SGHAT, CDR2 FQNNGV. V lost 5 bases to trimming and J lost 12 bases; unmatched junction nucleotides: 14. The length of the CDR3 is 15 residues. Here the CDR3 DNA reads TGTGCCAGCAGCCGGACCTCGGGACTAGCCGTCGGGCAGTTCTTC. Amino acids: CASSRTSGLAVGQFF.

The chain employs TRBV24-1 and TRBJ2-1, with 9 bases fitting TRBD2. Germline CDR1 and CDR2: KGHDR and SFDVKD. This CDR3 has 17 amino acids. With V trimmed by 6 bases and J by 14 bases, 22 bases remained unmatched. CDR3 coding DNA: TGTGCCACCAGTTCCCAAAATGAAAGAAATAGCGGGAGAGGGGAGTTCTTC. Protein product: CATSSQNERNSGRGEFF.

This chain joins TRBV7-8 and TRBJ2-7; TRBD2 matches at 8 bases. The V gene end was trimmed by 2 bases and the J gene end by 3 bases; junction bases not matched to a gene: 3. The CDR3 length is 14 residues. From germline, CDR1 is SGHVS and CDR2 FQNEAQ. CDR3 nucleotides: TGTGCCAGCAGCTTACTAGCGGGTATCTACGAGCAGTACTTC. Amino acids: CASSLLAGIYEQYF.

The chain has TRBV3-1 (or the pseudogene TRBV3-2) and TRBJ1-4; 7 bases are shared with TRBD1. V lost 2 bases to trimming and J lost 7 bases; unmatched junction nucleotides: 7. Germline CDR1 LGHDT, CDR2 YNNKEL (reference sequence). CDR3 length equals 15 residues. This CDR3 reads CASSQSRGQTEKLFF. CDR3 DNA sequence: TGTGCCAGCAGCCAATCCAGGGGACAGACTGAAAAACTGTTTTTT.

V is TRBV6-5 and J is TRBJ2-3; TRBD1 matches 9 bases. This CDR3 comprises 14 residues. V lost 6 bases and J lost 6; bases outside the gene matches: 7. Looked up from germline, CDR1 is MNHEY and CDR2 is SVGAGI. CDR3 in amino acids: CASSETGGADTQYF. In nucleotides, the CDR3 is TGTGCCAGCAGCGAGACAGGGGGAGCCGATACGCAGTATTTT.

This chain connects TRBV11-3 to TRBJ2-1, with 12 bases aligning to TRBD2. The germline CDR1 and CDR2 sequences are SGHNT and YENEEA. V shed 5 bases, J shed 9 bases, and the junction held 11 bases outside the gene matches. This CDR3 is built from 16 residues. The CDR3 region is CASSRSSGRASREQFF. Written as DNA, the CDR3 is TGTGCCAGCAGCAGATCTAGCGGGAGGGCCTCCCGTGAGCAGTTCTTC.